Listed below are T cell receptor beta chains from one sample, sequenced in a study of blood T cell repertoires in COVID-19. TCRdb's copy holds only in-frame clones and misses some; the assay was immunoSEQ multiplex PCR. This table holds approximately 290,000 clones, approximately 92% found once. Sequencing was carried out using PBMCs or T cells enriched from blood (not recorded which). The receptor set was obtained from a woman in her twenties or thirties who had recovered from COVID-19. Both conserved end residues are part of each CDR3. D genes are given only for firm matches. Expanded clones get a size class; other rows say once, few or many, or leave the size out.

- | - | TRBJ1-2 | TRBV3-1/TRBV3-2 | TGTGCCAGCAGCCAAGCCCAGGGGCGCACGACTAACTATGGCTACACCTTC | CASSQAQGRTTNYGYTF
- | - | TRBJ2-7 | TRBV7-8 | TGTGCCAGCAGCTTCTCAGAACGGGGCTACGAGCAGTACTTC | CASSFSERGYEQYF
- | TRBD1 | TRBJ2-5 | TRBV5-1 | TGCGCCAGCAGCCCGGGACAGGGGCTGGGAGAGACCCAGTACTTC | CASSPGQGLGETQYF
once | TRBD1 | TRBJ1-4 | TRBV5-1 | TGCGCCAGCAGCGCCTGGGACAGCGAAAAACTGTTTTTT | CASSAWDSEKLFF
- | TRBD2 | TRBJ2-7 | TRBV6-2/TRBV6-3 | TGTGCCAGCAGTCTAGCGACTAGCGGGAGGGGTTACGAGCAGTACTTC | CASSLATSGRGYEQYF
- | - | TRBJ2-3 | TRBV24-1 | TGTGCCACCAGTGACCCCCGGGATTCAAACACAGATACGCAGTATTTT | CATSDPRDSNTDTQYF
- | - | TRBJ2-7 | TRBV24-1 | TGTGCCACCAGTGACGGGAGTTCCTTCGAGCAGTACTTC | CATSDGSSFEQYF
- | TRBD2 | TRBJ2-3 | TRBV28 | TGTGCCAGCAGGGGAGGGACTAGCGGGAGGGCGGATACGCAGTATTTT | CASRGGTSGRADTQYF
- | - | TRBJ2-2 | TRBV6-1 | TGTGCCAGCAGTGAAGGGACAGTGACCGGGGAGCTGTTTTTT | CASSEGTVTGELFF
once | - | TRBJ2-5 | TRBV5-6 | TGTGCCAGCAGCTTAGCCAGGGAAGAGACCCAGTACTTC | CASSLAREETQYF
- | TRBD2 | TRBJ2-1 | TRBV19 | TGTGCCAGTAGTAGCGGGAGCTCCTACAATGAGCAGTTCTTC | CASSSGSSYNEQFF
- | - | TRBJ1-2 | TRBV4-3 | TGCGCCAGCAGCCAAGATATAGCTAACTATGGCTACACCTTC | CASSQDIANYGYTF
- | TRBD1 | TRBJ2-7 | TRBV6-5 | TGTGCCAGCAGTAAGGGACAGGGGAACTACGAGCAGTACTTC | CASSKGQGNYEQYF
- | - | TRBJ2-7 | TRBV5-5 | TGTGCCAGCGGTATAGTCCTGAGCGAGCAGTACTTC | CASGIVLSEQYF
- | - | TRBJ1-6 | TRBV5-4 | TGTGCCAGCAGCTACGACAGCTCCTATAATTCACCCCTCCACTTT | CASSYDSSYNSPLHF
- | - | TRBJ1-5 | TRBV24-1 | TGTGCCACCAGTGCGGGGGGGACGGACAATCAGCCCCAGCATTTT | CATSAGGTDNQPQHF
- | TRBD2 | TRBJ2-1 | TRBV5-1 | TGCGCCAGCAGCTTGGGGCGGGGTGTAGCGGGAGACAATCTTGAGCAGTTCTTC | CASSLGRGVAGDNLEQFF
- | - | TRBJ2-1 | TRBV30 | TGTGCCTGGAGGGAGGGCAGCGGCTACAATGAGCAGTTCTTC | CAWREGSGYNEQFF
- | - | TRBJ1-4 | TRBV28 | TGTGCCAGCACCCCCCCCGGGGGGCTAGAGAACGAAAAACTGTTTTTT | CASTPPGGLENEKLFF
- | TRBD2 | TRBJ2-3 | TRBV7-9 | TGTGCCAGCAGCATTCTTAGCGGGAGAGTTCCAGATACGCAGTATTTT | CASSILSGRVPDTQYF
- | - | TRBJ1-4 | TRBV12-3/TRBV12-4 | TGTGCCAGCAGTTTGGTCAGGAATGAAAAACTGTTTTTT | CASSLVRNEKLFF
- | - | TRBJ2-7 | TRBV10-3 | TGTGCCATCAGAAGGGAGACAGGAGCCCTCCCGTTGCGGTACTTC | CAIRRETGALPLRYF
- | - | TRBJ1-2 | TRBV29-1 | TGCAGCGTTGCCCAGAACTATGGCTACACCTTC | CSVAQNYGYTF
- | - | TRBJ2-3 | TRBV5-1 | TGCGCCAGCAGCTTGAAGGGGGCAGATACGCAGTATTTT | CASSLKGADTQYF
- | TRBD1 | TRBJ2-7 | TRBV19 | TGTGCCAGTAGTATACCCGGACAGGGGGCCCACGAGCAGTACTTC | CASSIPGQGAHEQYF
- | TRBD1 | TRBJ1-2 | TRBV11-2 | TGTGCCAGCAGGGCTCCGGGACAGAGCTATGGCTACACCTTC | CASRAPGQSYGYTF
- | - | TRBJ1-5 | TRBV28 | TGTGCCAGCAGCCCAGGACAGCTTAATCAGCCCCAGCATTTT | CASSPGQLNQPQHF
- | TRBD1 | TRBJ2-7 | TRBV6-5 | TGTGCCAGCAACCCCGGGACAGCCTCGGAGCAGTACTTC | CASNPGTASEQYF
- | TRBD2 | TRBJ2-1 | TRBV7-3 | TGTGCCAGCAGCGCCATAGCGGGGTCATACAATGAGCAGTTCTTC | CASSAIAGSYNEQFF
- | TRBD1 | TRBJ2-1 | TRBV5-1 | TGCGCCAGCAGCTTGGCCGGACAGGATTACAATGAGCAGTTCTTC | CASSLAGQDYNEQFF